This T cell receptor (beta chain) came from a study of blood T cell repertoires in COVID-19. Study overall: Sources were T cells, B-cell-depleted T cells, or PBMCs; the material itself was cDNA or gDNA.

Trimming left V 4 bases short and J 0 bases short, with 3 bases between. The germline V gene encodes CDR1 SQVTM and CDR2 ANQGSEA. This CDR3 has 11 residues. The authors' processing: Nucleated cell counts were estimated from reference gene primer amplification. The table came from immunoSEQ multiplex PCR; TCRdb's copy has only in-frame clones and leaves some out. The DNA gave D and trimming, while V, J and clone size come from that table. Of more than 300,000 clones in the sample, about 88% were seen once. The sample comprised peripheral blood. V is TRBV29-1 and J is TRBJ2-5; D is undetermined. This TCR was sampled from a woman aged 70 to 79 with COVID-19, enrolled during active disease. The CDR3 region is CSVANQETQYF. The CDR3 DNA reads TGCAGCGTTGCCAACCAAGAGACCCAGTACTTC.